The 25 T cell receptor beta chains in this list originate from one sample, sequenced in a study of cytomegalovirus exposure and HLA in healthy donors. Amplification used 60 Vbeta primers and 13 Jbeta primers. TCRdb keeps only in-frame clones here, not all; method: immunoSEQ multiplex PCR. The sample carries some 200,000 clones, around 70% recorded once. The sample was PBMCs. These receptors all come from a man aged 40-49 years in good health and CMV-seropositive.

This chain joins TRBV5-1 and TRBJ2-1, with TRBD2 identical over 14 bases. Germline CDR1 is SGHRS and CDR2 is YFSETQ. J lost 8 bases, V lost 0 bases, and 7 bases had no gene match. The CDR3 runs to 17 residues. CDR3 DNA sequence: TGCGCCAGCAGCTTGGGACTAGCGGGGGGGGCCCCCGATGAGCAGTTCTTC. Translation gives CASSLGLAGGAPDEQFF.

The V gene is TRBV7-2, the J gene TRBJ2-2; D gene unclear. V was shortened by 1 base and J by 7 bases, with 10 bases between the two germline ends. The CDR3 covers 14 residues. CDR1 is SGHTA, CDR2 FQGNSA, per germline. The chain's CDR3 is CASSLGTTNGELFF. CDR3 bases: TGTGCCAGCAGCTTAGGAACTACGAACGGGGAGCTGTTTTTT. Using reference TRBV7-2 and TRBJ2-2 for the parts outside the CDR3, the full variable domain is GAGVSQSPSNKVTEKGKDVELRCDPISGHTALYWYRQSLGQGLEFLIYFQGNSAPDKSGLPSDRFSAERTGGSVSTLTIQRTQQEDSAVYLCASSLGTTNGELFFGEGSRLTVL.

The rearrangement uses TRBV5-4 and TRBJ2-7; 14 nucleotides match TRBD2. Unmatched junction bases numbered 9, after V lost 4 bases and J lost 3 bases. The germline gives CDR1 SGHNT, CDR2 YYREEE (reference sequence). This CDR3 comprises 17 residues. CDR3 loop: CASSRTSGGSRHYEQYF. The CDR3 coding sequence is TGTGCCAGCAGCCGGACTAGCGGGGGGTCTCGCCACTACGAGCAGTACTTC. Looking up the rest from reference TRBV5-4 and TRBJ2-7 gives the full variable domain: ETGVTQSPTHLIKTRGQQVTLRCSSQSGHNTVSWYQQALGQGPQFIFQYYREEENGRGNFPPRFSGLQFPNYSSELNVNALELDDSALYLCASSRTSGGSRHYEQYFGPGTRLTVT.

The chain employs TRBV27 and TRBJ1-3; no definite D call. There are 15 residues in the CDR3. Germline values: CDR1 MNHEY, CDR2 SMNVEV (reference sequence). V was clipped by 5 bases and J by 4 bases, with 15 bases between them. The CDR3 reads CASSNGRLRGNTIYF. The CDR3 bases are TGTGCCAGCAGTAATGGGAGACTGAGAGGAAACACCATATATTTT.

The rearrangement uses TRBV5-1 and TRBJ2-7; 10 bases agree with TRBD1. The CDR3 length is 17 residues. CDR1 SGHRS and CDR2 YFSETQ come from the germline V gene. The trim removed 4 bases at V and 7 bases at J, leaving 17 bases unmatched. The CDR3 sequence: CASSRSPGTGVIVEQYF. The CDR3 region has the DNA TGCGCCAGCAGCCGTAGTCCCGGGACAGGGGTGATTGTGGAGCAGTACTTC.

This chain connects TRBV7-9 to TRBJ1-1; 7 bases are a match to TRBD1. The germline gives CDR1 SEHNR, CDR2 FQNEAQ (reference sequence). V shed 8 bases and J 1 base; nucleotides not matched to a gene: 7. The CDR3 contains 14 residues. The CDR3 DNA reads TGTGCCAGCTTTCCCGGGACAGCGAACACTGAAGCTTTCTTT. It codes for CASFPGTANTEAFF.

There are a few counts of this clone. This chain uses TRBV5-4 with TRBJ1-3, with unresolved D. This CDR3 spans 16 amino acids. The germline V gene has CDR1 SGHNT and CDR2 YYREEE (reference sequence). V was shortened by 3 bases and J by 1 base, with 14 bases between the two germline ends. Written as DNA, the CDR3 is TGTGCCAGCAGCTCAAGCGCTGGACTGTCTGGAAACACCATATATTTT. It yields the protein CASSSSAGLSGNTIYF. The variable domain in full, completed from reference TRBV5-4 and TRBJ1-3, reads ETGVTQSPTHLIKTRGQQVTLRCSSQSGHNTVSWYQQALGQGPQFIFQYYREEENGRGNFPPRFSGLQFPNYSSELNVNALELDDSALYLCASSSSAGLSGNTIYFGEGSWLTVV.

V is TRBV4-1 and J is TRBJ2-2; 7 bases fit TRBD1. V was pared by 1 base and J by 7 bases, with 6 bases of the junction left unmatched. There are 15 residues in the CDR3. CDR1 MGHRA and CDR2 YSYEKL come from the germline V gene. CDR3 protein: CASSQATGTGGELFF. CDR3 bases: TGCGCCAGCAGCCAAGCGACAGGGACGGGCGGGGAGCTGTTTTTT.

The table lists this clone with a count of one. For the CDR3, the DNA is TGTGCCAGCAGCTTCCCAGAGAGGGACAGGGATACGCAGTATTTT. Translated: CASSFPERDRDTQYF. This rearrangement joins TRBV5-4 to TRBJ2-3; TRBD1 matches at 8 bases. CDR1 and CDR2 (germline): SGHNT, YYREEE (reference sequence). The length of the CDR3 is 15 residues. With 2 bases clipped from V and 6 bases from J, the junction kept 8 bases outside the gene matches.

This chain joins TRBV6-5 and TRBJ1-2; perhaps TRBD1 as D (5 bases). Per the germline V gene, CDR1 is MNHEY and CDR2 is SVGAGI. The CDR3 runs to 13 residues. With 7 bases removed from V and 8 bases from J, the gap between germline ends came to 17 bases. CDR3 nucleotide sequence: TGTGCCAGCACCTCCGGGGGGGTGAACGGCTACACCTTC. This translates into CASTSGGVNGYTF.

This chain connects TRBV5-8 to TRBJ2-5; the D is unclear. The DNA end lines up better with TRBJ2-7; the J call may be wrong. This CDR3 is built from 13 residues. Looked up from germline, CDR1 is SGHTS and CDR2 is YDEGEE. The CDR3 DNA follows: TGTGCCAGCAGCTTGGACCTGGGCTACGAGCAGTACTTC. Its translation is CASSLDLGYEQYF.

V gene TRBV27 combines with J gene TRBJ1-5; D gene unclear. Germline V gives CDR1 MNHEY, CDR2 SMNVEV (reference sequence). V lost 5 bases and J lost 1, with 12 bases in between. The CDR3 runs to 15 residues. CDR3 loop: CASSRSTASNQPQHF. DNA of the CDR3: TGTGCCAGCAGTAGATCCACAGCAAGCAATCAGCCCCAGCATTTT.

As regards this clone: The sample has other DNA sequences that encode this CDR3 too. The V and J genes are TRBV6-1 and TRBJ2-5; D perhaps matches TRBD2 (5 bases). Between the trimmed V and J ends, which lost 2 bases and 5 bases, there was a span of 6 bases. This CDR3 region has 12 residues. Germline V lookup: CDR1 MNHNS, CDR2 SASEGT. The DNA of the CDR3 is TGTGCCAGCAGTGAAAGAGGGGAGACCCAGTACTTC. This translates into CASSERGETQYF.

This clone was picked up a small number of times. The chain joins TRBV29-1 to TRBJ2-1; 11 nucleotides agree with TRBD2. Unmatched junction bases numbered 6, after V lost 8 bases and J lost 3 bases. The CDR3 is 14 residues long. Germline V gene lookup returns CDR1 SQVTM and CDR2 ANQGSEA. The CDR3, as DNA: TGCAGCACCTTAGCGGGGGGGCTCTACAATGAGCAGTTCTTC. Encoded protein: CSTLAGGLYNEQFF.

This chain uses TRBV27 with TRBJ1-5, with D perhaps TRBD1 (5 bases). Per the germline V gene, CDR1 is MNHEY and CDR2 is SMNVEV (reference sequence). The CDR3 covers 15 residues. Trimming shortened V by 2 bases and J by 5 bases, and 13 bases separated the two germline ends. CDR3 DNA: TGTGCCAGCAGTTTAACAGGCAGGGTTCATCAGCCCCAGCATTTT. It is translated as CASSLTGRVHQPQHF.

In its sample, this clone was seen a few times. CDR3 residues: CASSLDAGGETQYF. The CDR3 DNA reads as TGTGCCAGCAGCTTGGATGCGGGGGGTGAGACCCAGTACTTC. The chain couples TRBV7-7 to TRBJ2-5, with 8 nucleotides matching TRBD2. CDR1 SSHAT and CDR2 FNYEAQ come from the germline V gene (reference sequence). The trim removed 3 bases at V and 5 bases at J, leaving 5 bases unmatched. The CDR3 covers 14 residues.

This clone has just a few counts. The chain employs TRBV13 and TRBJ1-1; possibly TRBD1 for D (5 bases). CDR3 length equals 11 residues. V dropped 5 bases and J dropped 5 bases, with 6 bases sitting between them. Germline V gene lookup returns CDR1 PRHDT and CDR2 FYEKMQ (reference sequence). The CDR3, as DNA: TGTGCCAGCAGCCGGGGGACTGAAGCTTTCTTT. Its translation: CASSRGTEAFF.

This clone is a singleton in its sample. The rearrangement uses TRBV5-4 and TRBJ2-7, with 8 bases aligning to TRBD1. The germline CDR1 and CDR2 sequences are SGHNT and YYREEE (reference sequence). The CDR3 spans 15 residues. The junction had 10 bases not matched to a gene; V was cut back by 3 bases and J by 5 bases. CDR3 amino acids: CASSWGQVPSNEQYF. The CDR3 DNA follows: TGTGCCAGCAGCTGGGGACAGGTCCCTTCCAACGAGCAGTACTTC.

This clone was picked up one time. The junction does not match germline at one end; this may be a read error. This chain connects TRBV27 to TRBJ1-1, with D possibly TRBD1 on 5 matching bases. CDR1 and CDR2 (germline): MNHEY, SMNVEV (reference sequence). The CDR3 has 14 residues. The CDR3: CASSLPGVKTEAFF. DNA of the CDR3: TGTGCCAGCAGTCTCCCGGGGGTGAAAACTGAAGCTTTCTTT.

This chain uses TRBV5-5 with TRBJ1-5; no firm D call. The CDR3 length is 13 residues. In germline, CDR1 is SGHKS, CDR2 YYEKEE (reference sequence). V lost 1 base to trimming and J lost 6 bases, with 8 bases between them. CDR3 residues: CASSLTAGQPQHF. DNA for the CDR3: TGTGCCAGCAGCTTGACAGCGGGTCAGCCCCAGCATTTT.

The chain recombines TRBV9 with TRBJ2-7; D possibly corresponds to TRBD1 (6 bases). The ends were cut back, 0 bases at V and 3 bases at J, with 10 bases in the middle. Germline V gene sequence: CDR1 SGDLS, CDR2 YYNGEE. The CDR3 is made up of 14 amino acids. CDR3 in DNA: TGTGCCAGCAGCGTAGAGGGGACAAGCTACGAGCAGTACTTC. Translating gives CASSVEGTSYEQYF.

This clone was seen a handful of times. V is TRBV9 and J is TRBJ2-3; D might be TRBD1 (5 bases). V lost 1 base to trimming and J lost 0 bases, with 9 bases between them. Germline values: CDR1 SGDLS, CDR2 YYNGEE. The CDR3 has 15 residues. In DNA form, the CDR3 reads TGTGCCAGCAGCGTACAGGGCTTCAGCACAGATACGCAGTATTTT. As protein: CASSVQGFSTDTQYF.

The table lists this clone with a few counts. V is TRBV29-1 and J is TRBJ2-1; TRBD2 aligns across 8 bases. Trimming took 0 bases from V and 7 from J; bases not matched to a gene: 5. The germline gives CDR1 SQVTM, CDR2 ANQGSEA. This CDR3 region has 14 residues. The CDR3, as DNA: TGCAGCGTTGAAGACGGGGCGGGGGGAAATGAGCAGTTCTTC. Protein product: CSVEDGAGGNEQFF.

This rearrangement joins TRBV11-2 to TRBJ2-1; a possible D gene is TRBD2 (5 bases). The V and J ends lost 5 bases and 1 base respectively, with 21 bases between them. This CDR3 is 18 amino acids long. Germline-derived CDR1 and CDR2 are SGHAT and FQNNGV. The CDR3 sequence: CASSINRRPGGSYNEQFF. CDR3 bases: TGTGCCAGCAGCATAAACCGCAGACCCGGCGGGTCCTACAATGAGCAGTTCTTC.

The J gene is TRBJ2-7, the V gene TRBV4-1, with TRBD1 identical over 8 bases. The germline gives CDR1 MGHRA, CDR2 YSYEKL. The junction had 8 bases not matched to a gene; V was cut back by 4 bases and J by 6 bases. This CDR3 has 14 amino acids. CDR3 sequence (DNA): TGCGCCAGCAGCCCGGGACAGGCACATTCCGAGCAGTACTTC. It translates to CASSPGQAHSEQYF.